This entry lists 14 T cell receptor beta chains sequenced from one sample in a study of memory CD4+ T cells and cytomegalovirus serostatus. Single viable CD3+CD4+CD8-CD45RO+ cells were sorted as the memory CD4+ T cells. The repertoire was sequenced with immunoSEQ multiplex PCR; TCRdb's copy has only in-frame clones and lacks some. The table lists just over 25,000 clones, around three quarters of them singletons, with around 1% in the top ten. The sample taken for sequencing was memory CD4+ T cells from blood. Every receptor here comes from an adult in good health and CMV-seronegative.

The gene calls are TRBV11-2 and TRBJ2-7; D is ambiguous. Germline-derived CDR1 and CDR2 are SGHAT and FQNNGV. Deletions cut 5 bases from V and 6 bases from J, with 17 bases between. This CDR3 has 14 amino acids. The CDR3 sequence: CASSKKPGPFEQYF. CDR3 sequence (DNA): TGTGCCAGCAGCAAAAAACCGGGCCCCTTCGAGCAGTACTTC.

The chain couples TRBV27 to TRBJ2-3; D gene unclear. Germline V gives CDR1 MNHEY, CDR2 SMNVEV (reference sequence). V was pared by 5 bases and J by 4 bases, with 10 bases between. The CDR3 is made up of 13 amino acids. Here the CDR3 reads CASSLSPSDTQYF. CDR3 DNA sequence: TGTGCCAGCAGTCTTAGCCCGTCAGATACGCAGTATTTT.

This chain joins TRBV5-1 and TRBJ2-5, with TRBD2 matching 10 bases. The CDR3 runs to 14 residues. V was clipped by 9 bases and J by 1 base; unmatched bases: 6. Germline values: CDR1 SGHRS, CDR2 YFSETQ. CDR3 sequence: CATATSGSQETQYF. The CDR3 DNA sequence: TGCGCCACCGCGACTAGCGGGTCCCAAGAGACCCAGTACTTC. Together with reference TRBV5-1 and TRBJ2-5, the CDR3 gives the full variable domain: KAGVTQTPRYLIKTRGQQVTLSCSPISGHRSVSWYQQTPGQGLQFLFEYFSETQRNKGNFPGRFSGRQFSNSRSEMNVSTLELGDSALYLCATATSGSQETQYFGPGTRLLVL.

This clone was picked up a small number of times. V usage is TRBV5-6 and J usage is TRBJ1-1; D is undetermined. V gave up 1 base and J gave up 7 bases, with 14 bases separating them. Germline V CDR1 and CDR2: SGHDT, YYEEEE. CDR3 length: 14 residues. CDR3 loop: CASSLKTGIREAFF. The CDR3 DNA reads TGTGCCAGCAGCTTGAAAACGGGGATTCGTGAAGCTTTCTTT.

This clone occurred a few times. The rearrangement links TRBV11-2 to TRBJ2-2, with no clear D. Germline loops: CDR1 SGHAT, CDR2 FQNNGV. The V end was cut by 4 bases, the J end by 7 bases, with 7 bases between. The length of the CDR3 is 12 residues. The CDR3, as DNA: TGTGCCAGCAGCTCGTACTACGGGGAGCTGTTTTTT. Translated, it gives CASSSYYGELFF. The full variable domain, rest sourced from reference TRBV11-2 and TRBJ2-2, is EAGVAQSPRYKIIEKRQSVAFWCNPISGHATLYWYQQILGQGPKLLIQFQNNGVVDDSQLPKDRFSAERLKGVDSTLKIQPAKLEDSAVYLCASSSYYGELFFGEGSRLTVL.

The J gene is TRBJ1-5, the V gene TRBV5-6; D gene uncertain. The CDR3 contains 16 residues. Looked up from germline, CDR1 is SGHDT and CDR2 is YYEEEE. V lost 1 base, J lost 1 base, and 12 bases lay in between. CDR3 loop: CASSLSRKQSNQPQHF. CDR3 nucleotides: TGTGCCAGCAGCTTGAGTCGGAAACAGAGCAATCAGCCCCAGCATTTT.

This clone has a handful of counts. The chain is built from TRBV18 and TRBJ1-1, with unresolved D. V lost 6 bases to trimming and J lost 4 bases, with 9 bases between them. Germline CDR1 reads KGHSH; CDR2 reads LQKENI. The CDR3 contains 12 residues. The CDR3 DNA is TGTGCCAGCTCCGCGACCCGCACTGAAGCTTTCTTT. It codes for CASSATRTEAFF.

The chain combines TRBV2 with TRBJ2-5; unclear D gene. Between the trimmed V and J ends, which lost 3 bases and 2 bases, there was a span of 10 bases. CDR3 length: 14 amino acids. Germline V gene data show CDR1 as SNHLY and CDR2 as FYNNEI. CDR3 nucleotides: TGTGCCAGCAGTGAGGGGTGGGATCAAGAGACCCAGTACTTC. Translated: CASSEGWDQETQYF. Full variable domain (rest looked up from reference TRBV2 and TRBJ2-5): EPEVTQTPSHQVTQMGQEVILRCVPISNHLYFYWYRQILGQKVEFLVSFYNNEISEKSEIFDDQFSVERPDGSNFTLKIRSTKLEDSAMYFCASSEGWDQETQYFGPGTRLLVL.

The chain combines TRBV5-1 with TRBJ2-1, with 11 bases matching TRBD1. CDR3 length equals 15 residues. V gave up 4 bases and J gave up 5 bases; unmatched junction bases: 5. CDR1 is SGHRS, CDR2 YFSETQ, per germline. The CDR3 loop reads CASSTGTGGNNEQFF. The CDR3 DNA is TGCGCCAGCAGCACAGGGACAGGGGGTAACAATGAGCAGTTCTTC.

The rearrangement links TRBV19 to TRBJ1-5, with a tentative D call TRBD1 (5 bases). V lost 3 bases to trimming and J lost 1 base, with 10 bases between them. This CDR3 comprises 15 residues. The germline V gene encodes CDR1 LNHDA and CDR2 SQIVND (reference sequence). CDR3: CASSIPGLSNQPQHF. CDR3 nucleotide sequence: TGTGCCAGTAGTATCCCAGGGTTGAGCAATCAGCCCCAGCATTTT.

This clone has more than one count but fewer than ten. The chain combines TRBV5-1 with TRBJ1-1; the D is unclear. Germline lookup yields CDR1 SGHRS and CDR2 YFSETQ. This CDR3 has 14 amino acids. Trimming pared 8 bases from V and 1 base from J, leaving 15 bases between. The CDR3, as DNA: TGCGCCAGTCCACCCCGGGCCCCGAACACTGAAGCTTTCTTT. This sequence encodes CASPPRAPNTEAFF.

The chain couples TRBV18 to TRBJ2-7; D gene unclear. Trimming removed 2 bases at V and 2 bases at J, with 10 bases between. The V gene's germline CDR1 is KGHSH and CDR2 LQKENI. The CDR3 has 14 residues. The CDR3 loop is CASSPGFSAYEQYF. CDR3 coding DNA: TGTGCCAGCTCACCAGGTTTCTCCGCCTACGAGCAGTACTTC.

The sample holds one count of this clone. The gene calls are TRBV28 and TRBJ2-7; D may be TRBD2 (6 bases). The CDR3 spans 14 residues. Per germline, CDR1 MDHEN and CDR2 SYDVKM. The germline V and J ends were trimmed by 2 bases and 3 bases, with 11 bases remaining between them. CDR3 in amino acids: CASSLGGINYEQYF. In DNA form, the CDR3 reads TGTGCCAGCAGTTTAGGAGGGATTAACTACGAGCAGTACTTC.

The chain has TRBV7-2 and TRBJ1-1; D possibly corresponds to TRBD1 (6 bases). Per the germline V gene, CDR1 is SGHTA and CDR2 is FQGNSA. This CDR3 contains 16 residues. V was trimmed by 4 bases and J by 4 bases, leaving 19 bases between them. CDR3 sequence reads: CASSSQQGGSGTEAFF. The DNA of the CDR3 is TGTGCCAGCAGCTCGCAACAGGGTGGGAGTGGCACTGAAGCTTTCTTT.